This TCR beta chain was sequenced during a study of T cell repertoires in cytomegalovirus infection. Study summary: Matching HLA type, along with CMV infection, was indicated by public TCR beta signatures. Overall study results and limits: Within the response measured ex vivo, HLA-C-restricted CMV-specific TCR beta clonotypes were dominant. Identification of carriers of CMV plus the relevant HLA was performed using cumulative public TCR beta family frequency.

TCRdb reprocessed the reads with MiXCR, giving one entry per CDR3 protein. The top ten hold 2.5% to 3% of the sample, which has 680,000 or so distinct CDR3 sequences, roughly 36% seen once. The germline CDR1 and CDR2 sequences are LNHDA and SQIVND (reference sequence). V lost 4 bases to trimming and J lost 0 bases; unmatched junction nucleotides: 2. The CDR3 has 15 amino acids. A word on this clonotype: Antigen specificity is unknown.

The receptor was derived from a human donor in good health (CMV status not recorded). Some clones in this sample may be carry-over from other donors' samples. Sequencing was performed on PBMCs. This chain uses TRBV19 with TRBJ2-1, with TRBD1 matching 8 bases. For the CDR3, the DNA is TGTGCCAGTAGTAAGACAGGGGACTCCTACAATGAGCAGTTCTTC. It specifies CASSKTGDSYNEQFF.